This entry lists 21 T cell receptor beta chains sequenced from one sample in a study of T cells in Graves' hyperthyroidism and ophthalmopathy (dated by TCRdb to the late 2010s). The library was made by multiplex PCR. Sequencing used an Illumina HiSeq 2000. Amplification of TCR beta CDR3 regions was carried out from RNA transcripts. The first round of RT-PCR for the TCR CDR3 was performed with the HTBI primer set and the Qiagen OneStep RT-PCR kit. The public reads were reprocessed in TCRdb via fastp at Q25 and MiXCR, keeping in-frame beta chains. Identical CDR3 proteins give one entry, which carries the most common genes and DNA. The sample contains some 400,000 distinct CDR3 sequences, about 18% of them found a single time. The ten largest make up about 4% of the sample. Input material: blood. The receptors come from a woman under 30 with Graves' hyperthyroidism.

This clonotype was detected ten times or more. The chain uses TRBV6-5 and TRBJ2-5; 10 bases fit TRBD2. This CDR3 spans 15 amino acids. Losses at the gene ends were 8 bases for V and 2 bases for J; bases not matched to a gene: 8. Germline V gene lookup returns CDR1 MNHEY and CDR2 SVGAGI. The CDR3 is CASFWSGGGQETQYF. Here the CDR3 DNA reads TGTGCCAGCTTCTGGAGCGGGGGGGGGCAAGAGACCCAGTACTTC.

This clonotype was detected many times. The gene calls are TRBV24-1 and TRBJ2-7; D may be TRBD1 or TRBD2 (5 bases each). Trimming took off 8 bases at V and 2 bases at J, with 30 bases between the two ends. The CDR3 is made up of 19 amino acids. Germline assignment: CDR1 KGHDR and CDR2 SFDVKD. The CDR3 region has the DNA TGTGCCACCATCGGGAACGAACTATCGAATATTCCAGGGCCCTACGAGCAGTACTTC. Translation: CATIGNELSNIPGPYEQYF.

This clonotype was seen ten or more times. The rearrangement uses TRBV20-1 and TRBJ2-5, with D perhaps matching TRBD1 (6 bases). The V gene lost 0 bases and the J gene lost 10 bases, with 15 bases spanning the gap. Per germline, CDR1 DFQATT and CDR2 SNEGSKA (reference sequence). This CDR3 region has 13 residues. The CDR3 reads CSARELNLGGQYF. The CDR3 DNA sequence: TGCAGTGCTAGAGAATTGAACCTAGGGGGCCAGTACTTC.

Ten or more counts support this clonotype. V and J are TRBV7-2 and TRBJ2-5; possibly TRBD2 for D (6 bases). Per germline, CDR1 SGHTA and CDR2 FQGNSA. This CDR3 is built from 14 residues. The V and J ends lost 0 bases and 3 bases respectively, with 8 bases between them. CDR3 in amino acids: CASSLARREETQYF. Here the CDR3 DNA reads TGTGCCAGCAGCTTAGCGCGGAGGGAAGAGACCCAGTACTTC. The variable domain in full, completed from reference TRBV7-2 and TRBJ2-5, reads GAGVSQSPSNKVTEKGKDVELRCDPISGHTALYWYRQSLGQGLEFLIYFQGNSAPDKSGLPSDRFSAERTGGSVSTLTIQRTQQEDSAVYLCASSLARREETQYFGPGTRLLVL.

The CDR3 nucleotides read TGTGCCAGCTCAACTATGACAGGGGACTATGGCTACACCTTC. This encodes CASSTMTGDYGYTF. The rearrangement uses TRBV18 and TRBJ1-2; TRBD1 agrees at 8 bases. V lost 5 bases and J lost 3; bases outside the gene matches: 5. Germline-derived CDR1 and CDR2 are KGHSH and LQKENI. The CDR3 is 14 residues long.

V and J are TRBV20-1 and TRBJ1-2; 7 bases match TRBD1. The J segment lost 11 bases and the V segment lost 6 bases, leaving 12 bases of the junction unmatched. This CDR3 has 12 residues. Germline-derived CDR1 and CDR2 are DFQATT and SNEGSKA (reference sequence). Here the CDR3 DNA reads TGCAGTGCCAACCGGGACAGTAGAATTTACACCTTC. Encoded protein: CSANRDSRIYTF.

In this sample, this clonotype turned up many times. The chain has TRBV7-8 and TRBJ2-7; D is perhaps TRBD1 or TRBD2 (6 bases each). With 5 bases removed from V and 0 bases from J, the gap between germline ends came to 11 bases. CDR1 is SGHVS, CDR2 FQNEAQ, per germline. This CDR3 spans 14 amino acids. This CDR3 is CASSPRGASYEQYF. CDR3 DNA sequence: TGTGCCAGCAGCCCTAGGGGGGCCTCCTACGAGCAGTACTTC.

Concerning this clonotype itself: A much bigger clone sits one base away, suggesting this may be a read error. The rearrangement links TRBV6-1 to TRBJ1-5; D not resolved. The germline CDR1 and CDR2 sequences are MNHNS and SASEGT. This CDR3 has 12 residues. The CDR3 sequence is CASGRINQPQQF. The CDR3, as DNA: TGTGCCAGCGGACGGATCAATCAGCCCCAGCAGTTT.

This clonotype was observed at least ten times. The chain joins TRBV11-1 to TRBJ2-7, with unresolved D. Germline assignment: CDR1 SGHAT and CDR2 FQDESV (reference sequence). Between the trimmed V and J ends, which lost 7 bases and 0 bases, there was a span of 22 bases. The CDR3 consists of 17 residues. CDR3 sequence: CASTSTTDRRSSYEQYF. CDR3 DNA: TGTGCCAGCACCTCGACGACGGACCGGCGGAGCTCCTACGAGCAGTACTTC.

This rearrangement joins TRBV7-9 to TRBJ2-7; possible D gene TRBD2, 5 bases. Trimming pared 3 bases from V and 2 bases from J, leaving 11 bases between. The CDR3 length is 14 residues. Germline-derived CDR1 and CDR2 are SEHNR and FQNEAQ (reference sequence). This CDR3 reads CASSFSGRPYEQYF. CDR3 nucleotides: TGTGCCAGCAGCTTCAGCGGCCGCCCCTACGAGCAGTACTTC.

This clonotype was detected many times. V and J are TRBV6-5 and TRBJ2-2; no clear D. The V gene's germline CDR1 is MNHEY and CDR2 SVGAGI. V dropped 3 bases and J dropped 6 bases, with 14 bases sitting between them. The CDR3 extends over 15 amino acids. DNA of the CDR3: TGTGCCAGCAGTTATTCCGGGCCCTCCGCCGGGGAGCTGTTTTTT. Amino acids: CASSYSGPSAGELFF.

The sample holds many counts of this clonotype. The gene calls are TRBV20-1 and TRBJ1-1; D unclear. The CDR3 is made up of 12 amino acids. Trimming cost V 7 bases and J 4 bases, with 13 bases left between them. The germline gives CDR1 DFQATT, CDR2 SNEGSKA (reference sequence). The CDR3 loop is CSVLVALTEAFF. The DNA for the CDR3 is TGCAGTGTCCTAGTCGCGCTCACTGAAGCTTTCTTT.

The gene calls are TRBV6-1 and TRBJ1-2; TRBD1 is a possible D gene (5 bases). The CDR3 spans 13 residues. Germline V gene sequence: CDR1 MNHNS, CDR2 SASEGT. Trimming shortened V by 6 bases and J by 4 bases, and 12 bases separated the two germline ends. CDR3 loop: CASSQAQVYGYTF. The CDR3 coding sequence is TGTGCCAGCAGCCAAGCACAGGTCTATGGCTACACCTTC.

This clonotype was seen ten or more times. This chain uses TRBV7-9 with TRBJ1-1; the match to TRBD1 covers 7 bases. Germline V gene data show CDR1 as SEHNR and CDR2 as FQNEAQ (reference sequence). Trimming at V came to 4 bases and at J to 4 bases, leaving 12 bases not matched to a gene. The length of the CDR3 is 16 residues. CDR3 DNA sequence: TGTGCCAGCAGCTCGTTCCTTACAGGGGTGGGCACTGAAGCTTTCTTT. Its protein is CASSSFLTGVGTEAFF.

The table lists this clonotype with many counts. The genes are TRBV7-2 and TRBJ2-7; D not resolved. This CDR3 has 13 amino acids. Trimming left V 1 base short and J 3 bases short, with 7 bases between. The germline CDR1 and CDR2 sequences are SGHTA and FQGNSA. As DNA, the CDR3 is TGTGCCAGCAGCTTAGTCGGCCGCTACGAGCAGTACTTC. Translating it yields CASSLVGRYEQYF.

This clonotype appeared many times. The chain is built from TRBV20-1 and TRBJ1-5; the match to TRBD1 covers 7 bases. This CDR3 has 15 residues. Per the germline V gene, CDR1 is DFQATT and CDR2 is SNEGSKA (reference sequence). With 6 bases clipped from V and 0 bases from J, the junction kept 8 bases outside the gene matches. CDR3 sequence: CSASGTADSNQPQHF. The DNA of the CDR3 is TGCAGTGCCTCGGGGACAGCAGATAGCAATCAGCCCCAGCATTTT.

This clonotype showed up just a few times. This rearrangement joins TRBV13 to TRBJ1-6; no clear D. From germline, CDR1 is PRHDT and CDR2 FYEKMQ (reference sequence). This CDR3 has 12 residues. V gave up 2 bases and J gave up 13 bases, with 9 bases separating them. Written as DNA, the CDR3 is TGTGCCAGCAGCTTAAGGGAGTCCCCCCTCCACTTT. Translation gives CASSLRESPLHF. Variable domain in full (rest from reference TRBV13 and TRBJ1-6): AAGVIQSPRHLIKEKRETATLKCYPIPRHDTVYWYQQGPGQDPQFLISFYEKMQSDKGSIPDRFSAQQFSDYHSELNMSSLELGDSALYFCASSLRESPLHFGNGTRLTVT.

This clonotype was recorded many times. The chain carries TRBV5-1 and TRBJ2-2; 8 nucleotides align to TRBD1. The CDR3 extends over 17 amino acids. V gave up 0 bases and J gave up 5 bases; unmatched junction bases: 9. CDR1 and CDR2 (germline): SGHRS, YFSETQ. CDR3 loop: CASSLERPGTGTGELFF. The CDR3 DNA reads as TGCGCCAGCAGCTTGGAACGTCCCGGGACAGGTACCGGGGAGCTGTTTTTT. Based on the CDR3 plus reference TRBV5-1 and TRBJ2-2, the full variable domain is KAGVTQTPRYLIKTRGQQVTLSCSPISGHRSVSWYQQTPGQGLQFLFEYFSETQRNKGNFPGRFSGRQFSNSRSEMNVSTLELGDSALYLCASSLERPGTGTGELFFGEGSRLTVL.

In its sample, this clonotype was seen a few times. Compared with germline, one end of the junction differs, possibly owing to a read error. The rearrangement links TRBV7-9 to TRBJ1-3; D perhaps matches TRBD1 (5 bases). CDR1 is SEHNR, CDR2 FQNEAQ, per germline (reference sequence). There are 10 residues in the CDR3. The CDR3 here is CASRGPGEDF. In DNA form, the CDR3 reads TGTGCCAGCAGGGGGCCCGGGGAGGATTTT.

This clonotype has a count of ten or more. V and J are TRBV29-1 and TRBJ1-1; 7 positions agree with TRBD1. This CDR3 has 12 residues. Germline V CDR1 and CDR2: SQVTM, ANQGSEA. CDR3 nucleotides: TGCAGGGTCGACAGGGATGACACTGAAGCTTTCTTT. Residues: CRVDRDDTEAFF.

This clonotype has at least ten counts. A much larger clone lies a single base off, so this may be a read error. This chain links TRBV6-5 with TRBJ1-2; no clear D gene. V was clipped by 2 bases and J by 4 bases, with 17 bases between them. Germline CDR1 is MNHEY and CDR2 is SVGAGI. The CDR3 covers 16 residues. The CDR3 DNA is TGTGCCAGCAGTTACGGAGAACCGACCGCGCGCTATGGCTACACCTTC. Amino acid sequence: CASSYGEPTARYGYTF.